This TCR beta chain derives from a study of long-term antiretroviral therapy in people with HIV. This clone was seen just once. Germline CDR1 is GTSNPN and CDR2 is SVGIG (reference sequence). V was clipped by 3 bases and J by 9 bases, with 18 bases between them. There are 15 residues in the CDR3. The assay, immunoSEQ v3.0, was run at survey level. Clones were read by immunoSEQ multiplex PCR, and TCRdb kept only the in-frame ones, dropping some. Found here are 20,000 to 25,000 clones, just under 85% of them singletons; the top ten hold more than 10%. The chain recombines TRBV30 with TRBJ1-6; D unresolved. The sample here was unsorted PBMCs, taken 1.6 years after starting antiretroviral therapy. The TCR was taken from a middle-aged man with HIV. The chain's CDR3 is CAWRIQDALTSPLHF. The CDR3 DNA follows: TGTGCCTGGAGGATTCAGGACGCATTGACTTCACCCCTCCACTTT.